This TCR beta chain was retrieved from a study of CD8 T cells in Susac syndrome (dated 2019 in TCRdb). Regarding the complete study: Repertoire sequencing was used to test whether CD8+ T cell activation and differentiation in Susac syndrome was antigen driven.

RNA was extracted with the RNeasy kit and 0.5 to 1 ug was reverse transcribed using random hexamers. The immunoSEQ multiplex PCR assay, which covers 54 Vbeta and 13 Jbeta segments, was used to amplify TCR beta CDR3 regions. PCR amplification bias was corrected by using a synthetic template baseline for primer optimization and computational correction. The original methods were these. Only productive sequences were kept, with reads annotated to V, D and J genes according to IMGT and analyzed in immunoSEQ Analyzer. To calculate clonality, Shannon entropy was normalized by log2 of the number of productive unique sequences and then subtracted from one. For each patient and control, public and private clones were evaluated among the 100 most prevalent clones. Clones were defined as Susac-specific if absent from the healthy and MS cohorts, from roughly 1,100 published viral clones and from other ImmuneACCESS disease sequences. TCRdb trimmed public reads at Q25 via fastp, called clones via MiXCR and kept in-frame beta chains. Rows with a matching CDR3 protein are joined into one entry that keeps the most common DNA and genes. It is TCRdb's table, rather than the study itself, that gives the V and J calls and clone size. Counted in this sample were about 160,000 distinct CDR3 sequences; around 95% of them appeared once. In total, the top ten clones hold just over 0.13% of the sample.

The germline V gene yields ENHRY for CDR1 and SYGVKD for CDR2. The trim is 11 bases for V and 3 bases for J, with a gap of 13 bases between the germline ends. The CDR3 sequence holds 12 residues, the cysteine and phenylalanine included. Solely the CDR3 DNA is kept, with 36 bases framed from the first base. Peripheral blood CD8+ and CD4+ T cells from healthy donors, Susac syndrome patients and multiple sclerosis patients were profiled using high-throughput TCR beta sequencing. Healthy donors were age- and sex-matched controls. CD8+ TEMRA cells were enriched by FACS, while bulk CD8+ and CD4+ T cells were purified by magnetic negative isolation. Blood was collected in EDTA tubes and processed within 24 hours, with PBMCs isolated through density gradient centrifugation. PBMCs intended for TCR sequencing were frozen in liquid nitrogen and were later thawed in a 37 degrees C water bath. The sorted or isolated CD4+, CD8+ and CD8+ TEMRA cells had a purity of 90% or higher.

On this clonotype itself: Its antigen is unknown. Base-call qualities are not available, and no considerably larger clone is one nucleotide away.

Results and caveats for the whole study, not just this receptor: The number of individuals in the TCR sequencing and HLA analysis was acknowledged as relatively small.

The rearrangement joined TRBV10-3 to TRBJ1-1; the D gene is unclear. The sequence was collected from a human donor in good health. The sample was CD4+ T cells from PBMCs. The CDR3 protein is CASKPGDTEAFF. The DNA is as follows: TGTGCCTCCAAACCGGGTGACACTGAAGCTTTCTTT.